These 5 T cell receptor beta chains were sequenced from one sample in a study of T cell repertoires in cytomegalovirus infection. MiXCR was run by TCRdb on the reads, yielding one entry per CDR3 protein. This table holds around 230,000 distinct CDR3 sequences, 5% to 8.5% found once. The sequencing input was PBMCs. Source of these receptors: a human donor in good health (CMV status not recorded). Some clones in this sample may be carry-over from other donors' samples.

This clonotype was recorded many times. V is TRBV7-2 and J is TRBJ1-5; TRBD1 might be the D (5 bases). Germline V gene data show CDR1 as SGHTA and CDR2 as FQGNSA. Trimming shortened V by 3 bases and J by 2 bases, and 11 bases separated the two germline ends. There are 15 residues in the CDR3. The CDR3 DNA reads TGTGCCAGCAGCTTCAGGGTAGGGGGCAATCAGCCCCAGCATTTT. Translated: CASSFRVGGNQPQHF.

This CDR3 is CAISELLTDLSGNTIYF. The CDR3 DNA follows: TGTGCCATCAGTGAACTCCTGACAGACCTCTCTGGAAACACCATATATTTT. The chain joins TRBV10-3 to TRBJ1-3; D is perhaps TRBD1 (5 bases). In germline, CDR1 is ENHRY, CDR2 SYGVKD. The CDR3 runs 17 residues. With 3 bases removed from V and 0 bases from J, the gap between germline ends came to 15 bases.

Concerning this clonotype itself: Since a much larger clone is just one base distant, this may be a read error. V gene TRBV7-6 combines with J gene TRBJ2-5; 11 bases are a match to TRBD2. Germline V gene lookup returns CDR1 SGHVS and CDR2 FNYEAQ. The length of the CDR3 is 15 residues. Trimming took 9 bases from V and 0 from J; bases not matched to a gene: 6. As DNA, the CDR3 is TGTGCCAGAAGCATACTAGCGGGGGACCAAGAGACCCAGTACTTC. Its protein product is CARSILAGDQETQYF.

V is TRBV12-3 or TRBV12-4 and J is TRBJ1-4, with D possibly TRBD1 on 5 matching bases. CDR3 size: 14 residues. Trimming stripped 3 bases from V and 7 bases from J, with 12 bases between. CDR3 sequence reads: CASSFPGRREKLFF. CDR3 in DNA: TGTGCCAGCAGTTTCCCAGGGCGGCGTGAAAAACTGTTTTTT.

Ten or more counts support this clonotype. V is TRBV7-2 and J is TRBJ1-1; D is possibly TRBD1 (5 bases). Trimming took 1 base from V and 2 from J, leaving 8 bases between them. The CDR3 sequence is 14 residues long. Germline CDR1 and CDR2: SGHTA and FQGNSA. Written as DNA, the CDR3 is TGTGCCAGCAGCTTAGGGGGGACCAACACTGAAGCTTTCTTT. Translating gives CASSLGGTNTEAFF.